This T cell receptor beta chain was retrieved from a study of OX40 agonist ivuxolimab in advanced cancers. General study findings and limits: Partly responding patients at 0.1-3.0 mg/kg showed some of the smallest clonal expansion.

With respect to this clone: What it binds is unknown.

Some clones are missing from TCRdb's copy, which holds only in-frame ones; the method was immunoSEQ multiplex PCR. The top ten clones hold 2% to 3% of a sample with 35,000 to 40,000 clones, more than 85% of them seen once. Per the germline V gene, CDR1 is SGHRS and CDR2 is YFSETQ. The CDR3 consists of 14 residues. The specimen was CD4+ or CD8+ T cells sorted from blood, collected in a trial of the OX40 agonist ivuxolimab. The chain recombines TRBV5-1 with TRBJ2-5; D is possibly TRBD1 (5 bases). The J call may be incorrect, as the DNA end agrees better with TRBJ2-7. This TCR came from an adult with an advanced solid tumor such as melanoma, head and neck, liver or kidney cancer. In DNA form, the CDR3 reads TGCGCCAGCAGCCCCCCGGCAGGGCCCTACGAGCAGTACTTC. Protein sequence: CASSPPAGPYEQYF.